Following are 14 T cell receptor beta chains from one sample sequenced in a study of patients and donors after allogeneic stem cell transplantation. TCRdb reprocessed the RT-PCR reads via MiXCR and lists one record per CDR3 protein. Seen here are around 27,000 distinct CDR3 sequences, about 8% observed once, and the top ten hold approximately 48%. Sequencing was carried out using blood, either unsorted or a sorted T cell fraction (not recorded which). All receptors come from a human donor who was either an allogeneic HSCT recipient or a stem cell or donor lymphocyte infusion donor (not recorded which). It is not recorded whose cells these are; they may come from a transplant donor.

This clonotype was seen ten or more times. The chain has TRBV28 and TRBJ2-7; D might be TRBD1 or TRBD2, each matching 6 bases. The CDR3 is made up of 19 amino acids. CDR1 and CDR2 from the germline V gene are MDHEN and SYDVKM. Trimming took 7 bases from V and 1 from J, leaving 29 bases between them. This CDR3 reads CASTERSGGHSWVSYEQYF. DNA for the CDR3: TGTGCCAGCACCGAGAGGTCTGGGGGGCACTCATGGGTATCCTACGAGCAGTACTTC. The whole variable domain, filled in from reference TRBV28 and TRBJ2-7, reads DVKVTQSSRYLVKRTGEKVFLECVQDMDHENMFWYRQDPGLGLRLIYFSYDVKMKEKGDIPEGYSVSREKKERFSLILESASTNQTSMYLCASTERSGGHSWVSYEQYFGPGTRLTVT.

This clonotype has ten or more counts. The V call is TRBV7-9, the J call TRBJ1-2; D remains unclear. The CDR3 spans 16 residues. Trimming removed 0 bases from V and 6 bases from J, with 17 bases in between. Germline loops: CDR1 SEHNR, CDR2 FQNEAQ (reference sequence). CDR3 DNA sequence: TGTGCCAGCAGCTTAGCGGGGAGAGGTCACCGGGATGGCTACACCTTC. It is translated as CASSLAGRGHRDGYTF.

This clonotype appeared many times. The chain carries TRBV11-1 and TRBJ1-1; TRBD1 aligns across 12 bases. Germline V gives CDR1 SGHAT, CDR2 FQDESV (reference sequence). This CDR3 spans 20 amino acids. With 1 base clipped from V and 1 base from J, the junction kept 13 bases outside the gene matches. The CDR3 loop reads CASSLGGTGGAGRGNTEAFF. The CDR3 DNA reads as TGTGCCAGCAGCTTAGGTGGGACAGGGGGCGCGGGTCGCGGGAACACTGAAGCTTTCTTT.

This clonotype was detected ten times or more. This chain links TRBV7-6 with TRBJ2-2; 7 bases agree with TRBD1. The V gene end was trimmed by 5 bases and the J gene end by 6 bases; junction bases not matched to a gene: 9. This CDR3 is built from 15 residues. Germline CDR1 and CDR2: SGHVS and FNYEAQ. In DNA form, the CDR3 reads TGTGCCAGCAGCCCGCGACAGGGAAGGTCCGGGGAGCTGTTTTTT. Translating it yields CASSPRQGRSGELFF.

In its sample, this clonotype was seen many times. The rearrangement joins TRBV12-3 or TRBV12-4 to TRBJ1-5; D unresolved. This CDR3 spans 15 amino acids. The ends were cut back, 3 bases at V and 0 bases at J, with 9 bases in the middle. CDR3 sequence (DNA): TGTGCCAGCAGTTTTGCTGCGACTAGCAATCAGCCCCAGCATTTT. Translation: CASSFAATSNQPQHF.

The rearrangement links TRBV24-1 to TRBJ2-1; D perhaps matches TRBD1 (5 bases). V was shortened by 1 base and J by 0 bases, with 9 bases between the two germline ends. The CDR3 loop spans 16 amino acids. Germline CDR1 reads KGHDR; CDR2 reads SFDVKD. CDR3 DNA: TGTGCCACCAGTGATTTTGGGGCGAGCTCCTACAATGAGCAGTTCTTC. Translation gives CATSDFGASSYNEQFF.

This clonotype was recorded at least ten times. The chain employs TRBV20-1 and TRBJ2-5; D unresolved. CDR3 length: 13 residues. The V end was cut by 2 bases, the J end by 0 bases, with 7 bases between. Germline CDR1 is DFQATT and CDR2 is SNEGSKA (reference sequence). CDR3: CSARRAYQETQYF. CDR3 nucleotide sequence: TGCAGTGCTAGACGAGCATACCAAGAGACCCAGTACTTC.

This clonotype was seen many times. The chain uses TRBV5-1 and TRBJ2-4; 7 nucleotides align to TRBD1. CDR1 is SGHRS and CDR2 is YFSETQ in the germline V gene. V lost 2 bases to trimming and J lost 6 bases; unmatched junction nucleotides: 5. The CDR3 is made up of 14 amino acids. The CDR3: CASSLGQVGNIQYF. CDR3 DNA sequence: TGCGCCAGCAGCTTAGGACAGGTTGGAAACATTCAGTACTTC.

The CDR3: CATSRDPIGPYEQYF. The CDR3 nucleotides are TGTGCCACCAGCAGAGATCCCATAGGGCCCTACGAGCAGTACTTC. The chain employs TRBV15 and TRBJ2-7, with D unresolved. This CDR3 has 15 amino acids. V was trimmed by 0 bases and J by 2 bases, leaving 11 bases between them. Germline V CDR1 and CDR2: LNHNV, YYDKDF (reference sequence).

This clonotype was seen ten or more times. The chain combines TRBV7-6 with TRBJ2-3; 8 bases are shared with TRBD2. Germline values: CDR1 SGHVS, CDR2 FNYEAQ. V was pared by 5 bases and J by 0 bases, with 4 bases of the junction left unmatched. The CDR3 consists of 15 residues. CDR3 sequence reads: CASSPASGSTDTQYF. As DNA, the CDR3 is TGTGCCAGCAGCCCTGCTAGCGGGAGCACAGATACGCAGTATTTT.

The rearrangement joins TRBV19 to TRBJ2-7; TRBD1 or TRBD2 may be the D gene (5 bases each). The CDR3 runs 14 residues. Germline CDR1 LNHDA, CDR2 SQIVND (reference sequence). The V end lost 5 bases, the J end lost 5 bases, and 16 bases lay between the germline ends. The CDR3 sequence: CASSPAGTSHEQYF. The DNA for the CDR3 is TGTGCCAGTAGTCCAGCCGGGACCAGCCACGAGCAGTACTTC.

The chain links TRBV5-1 to TRBJ2-7; no definite D call. This CDR3 comprises 13 residues. In germline, CDR1 is SGHRS, CDR2 YFSETQ. Trimming pared 0 bases from V and 2 bases from J, leaving 6 bases between. The CDR3 region is CASSLELPYEQYF. The CDR3 coding sequence is TGCGCCAGCAGCTTGGAACTGCCCTACGAGCAGTACTTC.

There are many counts of this clonotype. The rearrangement links TRBV5-1 to TRBJ2-5; D is undetermined. This CDR3 is 14 amino acids long. V was pared by 0 bases and J by 1 base, with 7 bases between. Germline V lookup: CDR1 SGHRS, CDR2 YFSETQ. The CDR3 region is CASSLGHVQETQYF. DNA for the CDR3: TGCGCCAGCAGCTTGGGACACGTCCAAGAGACCCAGTACTTC.

In this sample, this clonotype turned up many times. The CDR3 sequence is CATSRGGQGSTYEQYF. DNA for the CDR3: TGTGCCACCAGCAGAGGGGGGCAGGGTTCCACCTACGAGCAGTACTTC. The rearrangement joins TRBV15 to TRBJ2-7; maybe TRBD1 (6 bases). This CDR3 region has 16 residues. Germline assignment: CDR1 LNHNV and CDR2 YYDKDF (reference sequence). Trimming stripped 1 base from V and 2 bases from J, with 15 bases between. The variable domain in full, with the rest retrieved from reference TRBV15 and TRBJ2-7, is DAMVIQNPRYQVTQFGKPVTLSCSQTLNHNVMYWYQQKSSQAPKLLFHYYDKDFNNEADTPDNFQSRRPNTSFCFLDIRSPGLGDTAMYLCATSRGGQGSTYEQYFGPGTRLTVT.